A selection of T cell receptor beta chains follows, all from one sample in a study of shared clonotypes between healthy human individuals. Assay used: immunoSEQ multiplex PCR; TCRdb lists only in-frame clones, some missing. The top ten hold roughly 1.2% of the sample, which has approximately 1,500,000 clones, roughly 97% seen once. The sequenced sample was naive CD4+ T cells sorted from blood. The receptors come from a man aged 30 to 45 in good health. The CDR3 runs from the conserved cysteine through the conserved F or W. The D gene is left open where the match is weak. Some rows mark clone size as missing; the rest say once, few, many or name a class of expanded clone.

>TRBJ2-1|TRBV30|14|-|TRBD2
CAWSLAGDRNEQFF
TGTGCCTGGAGTCTAGCGGGAGACCGCAATGAGCAGTTCTTC
>TRBJ1-1|TRBV5-1|15|-|TRBD1
CASSYTGTGGTEAFF
TGCGCCAGCAGCTACACCGGGACAGGCGGCACTGAAGCTTTCTTT
>TRBJ1-3|TRBV7-9|15|-|TRBD1
CASSFEGARGNTIYF
TGTGCCAGCAGCTTTGAGGGGGCAAGAGGAAACACCATATATTTT
>TRBJ2-3|TRBV5-1|15|-|-
CASSSLPIGTDTQYF
TGCGCCAGCAGCTCACTACCTATTGGCACAGATACGCAGTATTTT
>TRBJ1-1|TRBV28|15|-|TRBD1
CASSMWTGENTEAFF
TGTGCCAGCAGTATGTGGACAGGGGAGAACACTGAAGCTTTCTTT
>TRBJ1-2|TRBV2|15|-|TRBD1
CASSDQTGGRGGYTF
TGTGCCAGCAGTGATCAGACAGGGGGCCGTGGGGGCTACACCTTC
>TRBJ2-1|TRBV5-4|14|-|-
CASSLRNNYNEQFF
TGTGCCAGCAGCTTGAGGAACAACTACAATGAGCAGTTCTTC
>TRBJ1-4|TRBV5-1|17|-|-
CASSPSRRSGLNEKLFF
TGCGCCAGCAGCCCTTCCCGCCGTTCTGGGCTCAATGAAAAACTGTTTTTT
>TRBJ2-5|TRBV11-2|16|-|-
CASSLDAQELGETQYF
TGTGCCAGCAGCTTAGATGCCCAGGAACTGGGGGAGACCCAGTACTTC
>TRBJ1-5|TRBV10-3|12|-|-
CAISDGHQPQHF
TGTGCCATCAGTGACGGACATCAGCCCCAGCATTTT
>TRBJ2-7|TRBV15|16|-|TRBD1
CATSRARTGDSYEQYF
TGTGCCACCAGCAGAGCTAGGACAGGTGATTCCTACGAGCAGTACTTC
>TRBJ1-2|TRBV10-3|12|-|-
CAISESEGGYTF
TGTGCCATCAGTGAGTCGGAGGGTGGCTACACCTTC
>TRBJ1-5|TRBV27|15|-|-
CASSGPSQGNQPQHF
TGTGCCAGCAGTGGCCCGTCACAGGGAAATCAGCCCCAGCATTTT
>TRBJ2-7|TRBV9|15|-|TRBD2
CASSVGAGGPYEQYF
TGTGCCAGCAGCGTAGGAGCGGGAGGCCCCTACGAGCAGTACTTC
>TRBJ2-2|TRBV18|15|-|-
CASSPGTAGTGELFF
TGTGCCAGCTCACCCGGGACGGCGGGCACCGGGGAGCTGTTTTTT
>TRBJ2-1|TRBV5-1|16|-|-
CASSLAGTASYNEQFF
TGCGCCAGCAGCTTGGCCGGGACGGCCTCCTACAATGAGCAGTTCTTC
>TRBJ2-1|TRBV7-9|16|-|TRBD2
CASSLGSGRFHNEQFF
TGTGCCAGCAGCTTGGGGAGCGGGAGATTCCACAATGAGCAGTTCTTC
>TRBJ2-5|TRBV28|16|-|TRBD1
CASSQDGAGGLETQYF
TGTGCCAGCAGTCAGGATGGGGCAGGGGGCTTAGAGACCCAGTACTTC
>TRBJ2-4|TRBV11-2|16|-|TRBD2
CASSPYPGLAMDIQYF
TGTGCCAGCAGCCCATACCCGGGACTAGCGATGGACATTCAGTACTTC
>TRBJ2-7|TRBV7-3|13|-|TRBD2
CASSPGLGGEQYF
TGTGCCAGCAGCCCGGGACTAGGAGGGGAGCAGTACTTC
>TRBJ2-1|TRBV9|17|-|TRBD1
CASSVGVGQGAYNEQFF
TGTGCCAGCAGCGTAGGAGTGGGACAGGGGGCCTACAATGAGCAGTTCTTC
>TRBJ1-5|TRBV7-9|15|-|-
CASSLVGGGNQPQHF
TGTGCCAGCAGCTTAGTGGGTGGTGGCAATCAGCCCCAGCATTTT
>TRBJ1-1|TRBV6-5|14|-|-
CASSYPGINTEAFF
TGTGCCAGCAGTTACCCCGGCATAAACACTGAAGCTTTCTTT
>TRBJ2-1|TRBV9|16|-|TRBD1
CASSIHGGQGGNEQFF
TGTGCCAGCAGCATCCACGGGGGACAGGGAGGCAATGAGCAGTTCTTC
>TRBJ2-1|TRBV5-1|17|-|TRBD2
CASSLVSLAGEGNEQFF
TGCGCCAGCAGCTTGGTTTCCCTAGCGGGAGAAGGGAATGAGCAGTTCTTC
>TRBJ1-1|TRBV5-6|14|once|-
CASSLGTSGTEAFF
TGTGCCAGCAGCCTCGGGACCAGTGGGACTGAAGCTTTCTTT
>TRBJ2-2|TRBV18|16|few|-
CASSPRRGAGTGELFF
TGTGCCAGCTCACCCCGTCGGGGTGCAGGCACCGGGGAGCTGTTTTTT
>TRBJ1-2|TRBV29-1|10|few|-
CSVDGSGYTF
TGCAGCGTTGATGGCTCGGGCTACACCTTC
>TRBJ2-5|TRBV11-3|16|-|TRBD2
CASSRGLAGYQETQYF
TGTGCCAGCAGTCGCGGACTAGCGGGCTACCAAGAGACCCAGTACTTC
>TRBJ2-2|TRBV4-1|15|-|TRBD2
CASSRIAGVTGELFF
TGCGCCAGCAGTCGGATAGCGGGAGTCACCGGGGAGCTGTTTTTT